These 6 T cell receptor beta chains came from one sample sequenced in a study of blood T cells in healthy people across ages. It was with a sample-barcoded 5' primer and a J-beta primer mix that a second PCR of roughly 7 to 12 cycles was run. TCRdb itself ran the 5' RACE reads through MiXCR, one entry per CDR3 protein. The sample has approximately 900,000 distinct CDR3 sequences, 25% to 35% seen once. These data were also filed under a second study, of T cells of mothers and their children.

Sequencing was performed on blood. These receptors were obtained from a woman in her forties in good health.

This clonotype occurred once. An end of the junction does not agree with germline; a read error may underlie this. The chain links TRBV7-7 to TRBJ2-1; no clear D. The CDR3 totals 14 residues. Germline CDR1 and CDR2: SSHAT and FNYEAQ (reference sequence). The CDR3 DNA reads as TGTGCTAGCAGCCCTTTCGGTGAGGACAATGAGCAGTTCTTC. Translating it yields CASSPFGEDNEQFF.

This clonotype was picked up many times. The V and J genes are TRBV7-9 and TRBJ1-2; a weak D match, TRBD1 (5 bases). V dropped 3 bases and J dropped 6 bases, with 14 bases sitting between them. CDR1 is SEHNR and CDR2 is FQNEAQ in the germline V gene (reference sequence). CDR3 length: 14 amino acids. The DNA for the CDR3 is TGTGCCAGCAGCTTGGGAGGGGAATTCGATGGCTACACCTTC. This sequence encodes CASSLGGEFDGYTF.

The genes are TRBV6-6 and TRBJ1-2; TRBD1 is a possible D gene (6 bases). Germline V lookup: CDR1 MNHNY, CDR2 SVGAGI (reference sequence). The length of the CDR3 is 13 residues. V was shortened by 5 bases and J by 7 bases, with 14 bases between the two germline ends. The CDR3 region is CASSPTGPIGYTF. The DNA for the CDR3 is TGTGCCAGCAGTCCCACAGGGCCGATTGGCTACACCTTC.

The genes are TRBV18 and TRBJ2-1; 7 bases align to TRBD1. Germline V lookup: CDR1 KGHSH, CDR2 LQKENI. V lost 2 bases to trimming and J lost 4 bases; unmatched junction nucleotides: 8. The CDR3 has 16 amino acids. The CDR3 loop reads CASSPSTGQGYNEQFF. The CDR3 region has the DNA TGTGCCAGCTCACCATCGACAGGGCAGGGGTACAATGAGCAGTTCTTC.

There are a few counts of this clonotype. The chain uses TRBV6-5 and TRBJ2-3, with D maybe TRBD1 (5 bases). CDR3 length equals 12 residues. CDR1 and CDR2 from the germline V gene are MNHEY and SVGAGI. V lost 8 bases to trimming and J lost 1 base, with 7 bases between them. CDR3 DNA: TGTGCCAGCGCCAGGGGCACAGATACGCAGTATTTT. It codes for CASARGTDTQYF.

The chain combines TRBV12-3 or TRBV12-4 with TRBJ2-3; TRBD2 matches 14 bases. The ends lost 6 bases at V and 5 bases at J; junction bases unmatched: 16. The CDR3 length is 19 residues. The CDR3 coding sequence is TGTGCCAGCAGGGACAGGGGGCTGACTAGCGGGGGGGCTGGAGATACGCAGTATTTT. Translating gives CASRDRGLTSGGAGDTQYF.